Listed here are 18 T cell receptor beta chains from one sample, sequenced in a study of breast tumors, draining lymph nodes, adjacent tissues. The lymph nodes were axillary draining lymph nodes from breast cancer patients. MiXCR, run by TCRdb on the multiplex PCR reads, gives a single entry per CDR3 protein. This repertoire shows over 200,000 distinct CDR3 sequences, less than 40% found once; its top ten account for just over 1.4%. Input material: axillary lymph node tissue. The receptors derive from a female donor with breast cancer. Some clones in this sample may be carry-over from other donors' samples.

The sample holds many counts of this clonotype. This chain joins TRBV7-6 and TRBJ2-2; 7 bases align to TRBD2. After removal of 3 bases from V and 6 bases from J, the junction contained 7 bases not matched to a gene. The CDR3 contains 15 residues. From germline, CDR1 is SGHVS and CDR2 FNYEAQ. The CDR3 loop is CASSLSGNFAGELFF. CDR3 nucleotides: TGTGCCAGCAGCTTGAGCGGGAACTTTGCCGGGGAGCTGTTTTTT.

This clonotype was seen many times. The rearrangement uses TRBV7-9 and TRBJ2-3; 8 nucleotides match TRBD1. The CDR3 has 17 amino acids. Germline values: CDR1 SEHNR, CDR2 FQNEAQ (reference sequence). After removal of 2 bases from V and 2 bases from J, the junction contained 9 bases not matched to a gene. The CDR3 coding sequence is TGTGCCAGCAGCTTACGCGGACAGGGCTTCGACACAGATACGCAGTATTTT. This gives the protein CASSLRGQGFDTDTQYF.

This clonotype was seen a single time. The final CDR3 position lacks the conserved phenylalanine or tryptophan, pointing to a likely read error. The chain is built from TRBV7-2 and TRBJ2-1; 7 bases line up with TRBD1. The length of the CDR3 is 14 residues. Germline V gene lookup returns CDR1 SGHTA and CDR2 FQGNSA. The CDR3 DNA is TGTGCCGGCAGCCGGGACAGCTCCTACAATGAGCAGTTCCTC. Amino acid sequence: CAGSRDSSYNEQFL.

In regard to this clonotype: A much larger clone differs from this one at a single base, so this may be a read error. The gene calls are TRBV9 and TRBJ1-1; D is unresolved. Germline V lookup: CDR1 SGDLS, CDR2 YYNGEE. Trimming pared 1 base from V and 1 base from J, leaving 5 bases between. The CDR3 has 13 amino acids. The CDR3 loop is CASSVPQNTEAFF. CDR3 nucleotides: TGTGCCAGCAGCGTACCACAGAACACTGAAGCTTTCTTT.

The chain employs TRBV12-3 or TRBV12-4 and TRBJ1-6; D not certain. The CDR3 runs 14 residues. Trimming shortened V by 6 bases and J by 10 bases, and 16 bases separated the two germline ends. This CDR3 reads CASRIGGHRSPLHF. The CDR3 DNA is TGTGCCAGCAGGATAGGTGGGCATCGGTCACCCCTCCACTTT.

Notes on this clonotype: A much larger clone differs from this one at a single base, so this may be a read error. J is TRBJ1-2 and V is TRBV10-3; a possible D gene is TRBD1 (5 bases). Germline assignment: CDR1 ENHRY and CDR2 SYGVKD. CDR3 length equals 13 residues. Trimming cost V 4 bases and J 5 bases, with 11 bases left between them. CDR3 amino acids: CAISGGVGYGYTF. CDR3 DNA: TGTGCCATCAGTGGAGGGGTCGGATATGGCTACACCTTC.

The chain links TRBV2 to TRBJ1-2, with D uncertain. The CDR3 is 14 amino acids. Germline CDR1 is SNHLY and CDR2 is FYNNEI. V gave up 0 bases and J gave up 4 bases, with 9 bases separating them. For the CDR3, the DNA is TGTGCCAGCAGTGAAGCTGGGTGGGCCTATGGCTACACCTTC. Amino acids: CASSEAGWAYGYTF.

The table lists this clonotype with many counts. The chain couples TRBV19 to TRBJ2-1; D possibly corresponds to TRBD2 (6 bases). The germline V gene encodes CDR1 LNHDA and CDR2 SQIVND (reference sequence). V lost 5 bases to trimming and J lost 5 bases, with 16 bases between them. The CDR3 extends over 15 amino acids. The CDR3 protein is CASSVNGRTNNEQFF. CDR3 nucleotides: TGTGCCAGTAGTGTAAACGGGAGAACAAACAATGAGCAGTTCTTC.

The chain carries TRBV2 and TRBJ2-3; maybe TRBD2 (6 bases). Germline lookup yields CDR1 SNHLY and CDR2 FYNNEI. With 3 bases removed from V and 4 bases from J, the gap between germline ends came to 14 bases. The CDR3 has 15 residues. The CDR3 here is CASSDRLAPADTQYF. CDR3 in DNA: TGTGCCAGCAGTGACAGGCTAGCGCCCGCAGATACGCAGTATTTT.

This clonotype was detected ten times or more. The CDR3 sequence: CASSLTFQETQYF. The CDR3 DNA is TGTGCCAGCAGCTTAACTTTCCAAGAGACCCAGTACTTC. The chain joins TRBV11-3 to TRBJ2-5; no definite D call. Germline V gene data show CDR1 as SGHNT and CDR2 as YENEEA. This CDR3 region has 13 residues. Between the trimmed V and J ends, which lost 2 bases and 1 base, there was a span of 5 bases.

This chain uses TRBV12-3 or TRBV12-4 with TRBJ2-7; TRBD2 aligns across 10 bases. V gave up 5 bases and J gave up 4 bases; unmatched junction bases: 5. This CDR3 region has 14 residues. This CDR3 reads CASSISGRQYEQYF. CDR3 in DNA: TGTGCCAGCAGTATTAGCGGGAGGCAGTACGAGCAGTACTTC.

This clonotype showed up many times. V is TRBV5-1 and J is TRBJ2-1, with D tentatively TRBD1 (5 bases). Between the trimmed V and J ends, which lost 6 bases and 6 bases, there was a span of 16 bases. CDR1 is SGHRS, CDR2 YFSETQ, per germline. The CDR3 is 14 amino acids. The CDR3 region is CASTIQTATNEQFF. CDR3 DNA: TGCGCCAGCACTATCCAGACAGCCACCAATGAGCAGTTCTTC.

This clonotype occurred many times. The CDR3 nucleotides read TGCAGTGCTAGTCACACCGTCGGGGGCGGCAATCAGCCCCAGCATTTT. Translation gives CSASHTVGGGNQPQHF. The chain combines TRBV20-1 with TRBJ1-5; maybe TRBD1 (6 bases). Germline-derived CDR1 and CDR2 are DFQATT and SNEGSKA (reference sequence). Trimming took off 3 bases at V and 2 bases at J, with 17 bases between the two ends. The CDR3 contains 16 residues.

The chain uses TRBV29-1 and TRBJ2-1; 9 bases line up with TRBD1. The germline V gene has CDR1 SQVTM and CDR2 ANQGSEA. The trim removed 7 bases at V and 2 bases at J, leaving 9 bases unmatched. CDR3 length: 15 amino acids. CDR3 protein: CSAVRDRAAYNEQFF. DNA for the CDR3: TGCAGCGCTGTGCGGGACAGGGCGGCCTACAATGAGCAGTTCTTC.

This chain uses TRBV18 with TRBJ1-1, with D possibly being TRBD1 (6 bases). The CDR3 is 15 residues long. CDR1 KGHSH and CDR2 LQKENI come from the germline V gene. Trimming took off 2 bases at V and 1 base at J, with 11 bases between the two ends. The DNA of the CDR3 is TGTGCCAGCTCACCAGGGAGGGGGAGGAACACTGAAGCTTTCTTT. Amino acids: CASSPGRGRNTEAFF.

The rearrangement joins TRBV4-2 to TRBJ2-7; TRBD2 aligns across 8 bases. Germline trimming cut 0 bases from V and 5 bases from J; bases unmatched to any gene: 6. The germline CDR1 and CDR2 sequences are LGHNA and YNFKEQ. The CDR3 has 15 residues. The CDR3 here is CASSQDVAGSDEQYF. The CDR3 DNA sequence: TGTGCCAGCAGCCAAGATGTAGCGGGATCTGACGAGCAGTACTTC.

The gene calls are TRBV11-2 and TRBJ1-1; the D is unclear. Trimming removed 5 bases from V and 4 bases from J, with 11 bases in between. The CDR3 is 13 residues long. Germline loops: CDR1 SGHAT, CDR2 FQNNGV. The CDR3 here is CASSNPVGTEAFF. The CDR3 DNA reads TGTGCCAGCAGCAACCCAGTTGGCACTGAAGCTTTCTTT.

A remark on this clonotype: A much bigger clone sits one base away, suggesting this may be a read error. The rearrangement joins TRBV6-1 to TRBJ1-2; D is uncertain. Looked up from germline, CDR1 is MNHNS and CDR2 is SASEGT. This CDR3 is built from 15 residues. Deletions cut 7 bases from V and 1 base from J, with 16 bases between. This CDR3 is CASNPGIPFNYGYTF. CDR3 nucleotide sequence: TGTGCCAGCAACCCCGGGATACCTTTTAACTATGGCTACACCTTC.